These T cell receptor beta chains were read from a single sample in a study of blood T cell repertoires in COVID-19. Produced via immunoSEQ multiplex PCR; TCRdb's table is partial and in-frame only. The sample lists about 300,000 clones; about nine tenths were seen once. The sample taken for sequencing was peripheral blood. Source of these receptors: a young man with active or convalescent COVID-19. Both conserved end residues are part of each CDR3. The D gene is left open where the match is weak. Expanded clones get a size class; other rows say once, few or many, or leave the size out.

J,size,V,D,CDR3,DNA
TRBJ1-4,.,TRBV7-2,.,CASNQAVGSGEKLFF,TGTGCCAGCAACCAAGCGGTGGGGTCTGGGGAAAAACTGTTTTTT
TRBJ2-7,.,TRBV6-5,TRBD1,CASRVQGAVYEQYF,TGTGCCAGCAGGGTACAGGGGGCTGTCTACGAGCAGTACTTC
TRBJ1-3,.,TRBV6-5,.,CATLPDFSGNTIYF,TGTGCCACCCTTCCGGACTTCTCTGGAAACACCATATATTTT
TRBJ2-3,.,TRBV4-1,.,CASSHKQGVWNTDTQYF,TGCGCCAGCAGCCACAAACAGGGTGTGTGGAACACAGATACGCAGTATTTT
TRBJ2-1,.,TRBV5-1,.,CASSVAGTGINEQFF,TGCGCCAGCAGCGTAGCGGGGACAGGGATCAATGAGCAGTTCTTC
TRBJ1-4,.,TRBV5-6,.,CASSVGHLGEKLFF,TGTGCCAGCAGCGTGGGACACTTGGGTGAAAAACTGTTTTTT
TRBJ1-2,.,TRBV9,.,CASSEGHRYGYTF,TGTGCCAGCAGCGAGGGACACCGCTATGGCTACACCTTC
TRBJ1-6,.,TRBV7-2,.,CASSSNHQSPLHF,TGTGCCAGCAGCTCTAATCATCAAAGCCCTCTCCACTTT
TRBJ2-1,.,TRBV5-6,.,CASSFLGGADEQFF,TGTGCCAGCAGCTTCCTAGGGGGAGCCGATGAGCAGTTCTTC
TRBJ1-2,few,TRBV7-2,.,CASSFLTGQGAGYTF,TGTGCCAGCAGCTTTTTAACGGGCCAAGGGGCTGGCTACACCTTC
TRBJ2-1,.,TRBV7-3,TRBD2,CASSLSGGSSYNEQFF,TGTGCCAGCAGCTTGTCGGGCGGGAGCTCCTACAATGAGCAGTTCTTC
TRBJ2-5,.,TRBV11-2,.,CASSSPGGKDRKTQYF,TGTGCCAGCAGCTCGCCCGGGGGTAAAGATCGGAAGACCCAGTACTTC
TRBJ1-3,.,TRBV2,.,CASSDTGAGNTIYF,TGTGCCAGCAGTGATACAGGAGCGGGAAACACCATATATTTT
TRBJ1-1,.,TRBV4-1,.,CASSQVHGGLNTEAFF,TGCGCCAGCAGCCAAGTACACGGAGGATTGAACACTGAAGCTTTCTTT
TRBJ2-1,.,TRBV5-1,TRBD2,CASSLAPLAGGYNEQFF,TGCGCCAGCAGCTTGGCACCATTAGCGGGCGGGTACAATGAGCAGTTCTTC
TRBJ2-1,.,TRBV28,TRBD2,CASSLWHGTSGWNEQFF,TGTGCCAGCAGTTTATGGCACGGGACTAGCGGCTGGAATGAGCAGTTCTTC
TRBJ1-2,.,TRBV7-9,.,CASSSLGTSFGYTF,TGTGCCAGCAGCTCCCTAGGGACTTCTTTTGGCTACACCTTC
TRBJ2-1,.,TRBV7-6,.,CASSFHGTFYNEQFF,TGTGCCAGCAGCTTTCACGGGACATTTTACAATGAGCAGTTCTTC
TRBJ2-7,.,TRBV9,.,CASSVQTSGEQYF,TGTGCCAGCAGCGTACAGACATCTGGCGAGCAGTACTTC
TRBJ2-1,.,TRBV11-3,TRBD1,CASSLGGQGPFF,TGTGCCAGCAGCTTAGGCGGACAGGGTCCGTTCTTC
TRBJ1-2,.,TRBV5-5,.,CASSFSSTNYGYTF,TGTGCCAGCAGCTTTTCCTCTACTAACTATGGCTACACCTTC
TRBJ1-2,few,TRBV5-1,.,CASSYDLVNYGYTF,TGCGCCAGCAGCTATGACCTAGTCAACTATGGCTACACCTTC
TRBJ1-1,.,TRBV5-8,.,CASSLETENTEAFF,TGTGCCAGCAGCTTGGAGACAGAGAACACTGAAGCTTTCTTT
TRBJ1-2,few,TRBV5-1,.,CASSLGGKGELANYGYTF,TGCGCCAGCAGCTTGGGCGGGAAAGGGGAGTTAGCTAACTATGGCTACACCTTC
TRBJ2-2,.,TRBV19,.,CASSITHRAPAGELFF,TGTGCCAGTAGTATTACCCACAGGGCCCCCGCCGGGGAGCTGTTTTTT
TRBJ2-5,.,TRBV11-2,TRBD1,CASSNTGEETQYF,TGTGCCAGCAGTAATACAGGGGAAGAGACCCAGTACTTC
TRBJ2-3,.,TRBV28,.,CASREGVAVSTDTQYF,TGTGCCAGCAGGGAAGGGGTCGCGGTAAGCACAGATACGCAGTATTTT
TRBJ1-5,.,TRBV15,.,CATSNAQGYQPQHF,TGTGCCACCAGCAACGCACAGGGATATCAGCCCCAGCATTTT
TRBJ2-7,.,TRBV5-1,.,CASSLEGSSYEQYF,TGCGCCAGCAGCTTGGAGGGGTCCTCCTACGAGCAGTACTTC
TRBJ1-5,.,TRBV12-3/TRBV12-4,TRBD1,CASSDRGNQPQHF,TGTGCCAGCAGCGACAGGGGCAATCAGCCCCAGCATTTT
TRBJ2-1,.,TRBV23-1,.,CASSQSPLSSEEQFF,TGCGCCAGCAGTCAATCTCCCCTCTCTAGCGAAGAGCAGTTCTTC
TRBJ2-3,.,TRBV4-1,.,CASSQDRSTDTQYF,TGCGCCAGCAGCCAAGATCGTAGCACAGATACGCAGTATTTT
TRBJ2-1,.,TRBV6-5,TRBD2,CASSSLSSGSSNEQFF,TGTGCCAGCAGTTCCCTTTCTAGCGGGAGTTCCAATGAGCAGTTCTTC
TRBJ2-5,.,TRBV6-5,TRBD2,CASRKLAGGRETQYF,TGTGCCAGCAGGAAACTAGCGGGGGGACGAGAGACCCAGTACTTC
TRBJ1-1,.,TRBV5-1,.,CASSLVPKNTEAFF,TGCGCCAGCAGCTTGGTCCCAAAGAACACTGAAGCTTTCTTT
TRBJ2-5,.,TRBV28,TRBD1,CASSPTDRGDQETQYF,TGTGCCAGCAGTCCTACGGACAGGGGGGATCAAGAGACCCAGTACTTC
TRBJ2-5,.,TRBV9,.,CASSVDRLALRETQYF,TGTGCCAGCAGCGTAGATCGGCTAGCATTAAGAGAGACCCAGTACTTC
TRBJ1-4,once,TRBV6-5,TRBD1,CASSSGQGATNEKLFF,TGTGCCAGCAGTTCCGGACAGGGGGCAACTAATGAAAAACTGTTTTTT
TRBJ1-4,.,TRBV11-2,.,CASSGRTGEKLFF,TGTGCCAGCAGCGGGAGAACCGGGGAAAAACTGTTTTTT
TRBJ2-1,once,TRBV7-3,.,CASSLPGVVNEQFF,TGTGCCAGCAGCTTGCCGGGAGTAGTTAATGAGCAGTTCTTC
TRBJ1-4,.,TRBV5-4,TRBD1,CASSFGQATNEKLFF,TGTGCCAGCAGCTTCGGACAGGCAACTAATGAAAAACTGTTTTTT
TRBJ2-5,.,TRBV6-5,.,CASRLGLSQETQYF,TGTGCCAGCAGACTGGGACTGAGCCAAGAGACCCAGTACTTC
TRBJ1-2,.,TRBV11-2,TRBD1,CASSSGQAITLLYGYTF,TGTGCCAGCAGCTCCGGACAGGCCATCACTCTCCTCTATGGCTACACCTTC
TRBJ2-3,.,TRBV20-1,.,CSASKDLEVGF,TGCAGTGCTAGTAAGGACTTGGAAGTTGGGTTT
TRBJ2-7,.,TRBV18,.,CASSPESLPYEQYF,TGTGCCAGCTCACCAGAGAGTTTACCCTACGAGCAGTACTTC
TRBJ1-5,once,TRBV10-3,TRBD1,CAITYRGGNQPQHF,TGTGCCATCACCTACAGGGGTGGCAATCAGCCCCAGCATTTT
TRBJ2-1,.,TRBV5-1,.,CASSLLTGTYNEQFF,TGCGCCAGCAGCTTGTTGACAGGAACATACAATGAGCAGTTCTTC
TRBJ2-3,.,TRBV7-8,TRBD2,CASSLVFVGTSESPSTDTQYF,TGTGCCAGCAGCTTAGTCTTCGTCGGGACTAGCGAAAGCCCTAGCACAGATACGCAGTATTTT
TRBJ1-2,.,TRBV20-1,.,CSASLFGYTF,TGCAGTGCTAGCCTATTTGGCTACACCTTC
TRBJ2-3,.,TRBV6-5,.,CASRVAESTDTQYF,TGTGCCAGCAGGGTAGCGGAAAGCACAGATACGCAGTATTTT
TRBJ1-1,.,TRBV6-5,TRBD1,CASRGQVNTEAFF,TGTGCCAGCAGGGGACAGGTGAACACTGAAGCTTTCTTT
TRBJ1-2,.,TRBV5-6,.,CASSLRQGSYGYTF,TGTGCCAGCAGCTTGAGGCAGGGGTCCTATGGCTACACCTTC
TRBJ2-3,.,TRBV3-1/TRBV3-2,TRBD1,CASSQEETGIPDTQYF,TGTGCCAGCAGCCAAGAAGAGACAGGGATCCCAGATACGCAGTATTTT
TRBJ1-4,.,TRBV28,TRBD1,CASSPSEGASNEKLFF,TGTGCCAGCAGTCCTTCTGAGGGGGCGTCTAATGAAAAACTGTTTTTT
TRBJ1-2,.,TRBV18,.,CASSPAHHNGYTF,TGTGCCAGCTCACCAGCACACCATAATGGCTACACCTTC